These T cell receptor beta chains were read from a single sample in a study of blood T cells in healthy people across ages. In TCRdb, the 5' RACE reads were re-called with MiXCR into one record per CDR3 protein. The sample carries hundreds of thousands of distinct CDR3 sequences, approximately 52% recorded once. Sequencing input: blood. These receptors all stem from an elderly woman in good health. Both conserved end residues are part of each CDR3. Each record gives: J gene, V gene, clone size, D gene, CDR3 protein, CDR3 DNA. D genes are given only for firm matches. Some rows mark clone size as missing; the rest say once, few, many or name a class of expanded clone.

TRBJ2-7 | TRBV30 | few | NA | CAWSKGGSYEQYF | TGTGCCTGGAGTAAAGGGGGCTCCTACGAGCAGTACTTC
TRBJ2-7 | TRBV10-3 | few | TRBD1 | CAIRRTDRVRDEQYF | TGTGCCATCAGACGAACGGACAGGGTGAGAGACGAGCAGTACTTC
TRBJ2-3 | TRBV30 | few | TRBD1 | CAWSERRGQTDTQYF | TGTGCCTGGAGTGAGCGCAGGGGGCAAACAGATACGCAGTATTTT
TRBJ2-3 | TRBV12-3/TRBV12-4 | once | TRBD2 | CASSKRLAISADTQYF | TGTGCCAGCAGTAAAAGACTAGCGATAAGCGCAGATACGCAGTATTTT
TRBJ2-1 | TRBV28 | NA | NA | CASSPLEDNEQFF | TGTGCCAGCAGCCCCCTAGAAGACAATGAGCAGTTCTTC
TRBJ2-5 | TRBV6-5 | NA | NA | CASSYLGAEETQYF | TGTGCCAGCAGTTACTTGGGGGCGGAAGAGACCCAGTACTTC
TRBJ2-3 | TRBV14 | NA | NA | CASSQDVGRGADTQYF | TGTGCCAGCAGCCAAGATGTGGGTCGAGGGGCAGATACGCAGTATTTT
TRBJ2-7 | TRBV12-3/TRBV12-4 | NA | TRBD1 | CASSLLGTGDEQYF | TGTGCCAGCAGTTTGCTCGGGACAGGGGACGAGCAGTACTTC
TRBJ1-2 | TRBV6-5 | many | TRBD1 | CASSSPTGFKGYTF | TGTGCCAGCAGTTCCCCGACAGGGTTTAAGGGCTACACCTTC
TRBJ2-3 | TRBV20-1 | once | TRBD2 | CSARPGTSGADTQYF | TGCAGTGCTAGGCCAGGGACTAGCGGTGCCGATACGCAGTATTTT
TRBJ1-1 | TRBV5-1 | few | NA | CASSLVPQGMNTEAFF | TGCGCCAGCAGCTTGGTGCCCCAGGGCATGAACACTGAAGCTTTCTTT
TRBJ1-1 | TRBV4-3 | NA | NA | CASSPSPQGNTEAFF | TGCGCCAGCAGCCCCTCCCCCCAGGGGAACACTGAAGCTTTCTTT
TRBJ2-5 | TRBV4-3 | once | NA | CASSQDKARGETQYF | TGCGCCAGCAGCCAAGACAAAGCTAGGGGCGAGACCCAGTACTTC
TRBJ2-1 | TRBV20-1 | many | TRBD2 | CSAGPLAQSYNEQFF | TGCAGTGCCGGGCCACTAGCGCAGTCCTACAATGAGCAGTTCTTC
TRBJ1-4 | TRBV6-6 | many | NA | CASSLGTTNEKLFF | TGTGCCAGCAGTTTGGGAACAACTAATGAAAAACTGTTTTTT
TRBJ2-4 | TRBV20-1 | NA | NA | CSAPDLAKNIQYF | TGCAGTGCTCCGGACCTAGCCAAAAACATTCAGTACTTC
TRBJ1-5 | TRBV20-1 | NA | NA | CSAAPILGKMGGNQPQHF | TGCAGTGCCGCACCAATCCTGGGGAAGATGGGCGGCAATCAGCCCCAGCATTTT
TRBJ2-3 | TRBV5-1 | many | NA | CASSLARGNTDTQYF | TGCGCCAGCAGCTTGGCCAGGGGCAACACAGATACGCAGTATTTT
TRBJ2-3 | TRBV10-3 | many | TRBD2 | CAITSGGGTDTQYF | TGTGCCATCACCTCCGGCGGGGGAACAGATACGCAGTATTTT
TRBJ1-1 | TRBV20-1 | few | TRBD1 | CSARNRGRNTEAFF | TGCAGTGCTAGGAACAGGGGAAGAAACACTGAAGCTTTCTTT
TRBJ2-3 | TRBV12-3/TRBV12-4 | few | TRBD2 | CASKLASGSTDTQYF | TGTGCCAGCAAGTTGGCTAGCGGATCCACAGATACGCAGTATTTT
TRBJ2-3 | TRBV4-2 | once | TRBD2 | CASSQDQGTSSRDTQYF | TGTGCCAGCAGCCAAGATCAGGGGACTAGTTCCCGCGATACGCAGTATTTT
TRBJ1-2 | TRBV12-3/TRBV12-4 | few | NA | CASSSTGFSANYGYTF | TGTGCCAGCAGTTCTACAGGGTTTTCAGCTAACTATGGCTACACCTTC
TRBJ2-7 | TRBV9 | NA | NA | CASSVGWTASYEQYF | TGTGCCAGCAGTGTAGGTTGGACAGCCTCCTACGAGCAGTACTTC
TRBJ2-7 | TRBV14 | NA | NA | CASSQTLAFYEQYF | TGTGCCAGCAGCCAGACACTGGCCTTTTACGAGCAGTACTTC
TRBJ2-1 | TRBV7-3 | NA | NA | CASSFFGAEQFF | TGTGCCAGCAGCTTTTTCGGCGCTGAGCAGTTCTTC